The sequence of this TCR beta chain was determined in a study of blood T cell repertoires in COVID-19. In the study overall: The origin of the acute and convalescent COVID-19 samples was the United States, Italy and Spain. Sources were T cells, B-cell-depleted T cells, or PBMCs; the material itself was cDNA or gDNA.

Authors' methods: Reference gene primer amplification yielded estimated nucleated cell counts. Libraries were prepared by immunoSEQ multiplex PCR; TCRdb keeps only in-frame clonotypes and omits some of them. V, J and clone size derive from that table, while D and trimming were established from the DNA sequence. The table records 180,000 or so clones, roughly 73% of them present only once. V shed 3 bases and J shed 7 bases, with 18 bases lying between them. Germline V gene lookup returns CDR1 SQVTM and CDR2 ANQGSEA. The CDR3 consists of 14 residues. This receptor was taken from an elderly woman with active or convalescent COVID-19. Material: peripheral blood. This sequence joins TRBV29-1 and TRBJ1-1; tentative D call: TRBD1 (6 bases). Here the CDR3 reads CSVEKRSGVIEAFF. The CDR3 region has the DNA TGCAGCGTTGAGAAAAGATCAGGGGTGATTGAAGCTTTCTTT.